The 27 T cell receptor beta chains reported below all come from one sample, sequenced in a study of cytomegalovirus exposure and HLA in healthy donors. Profiled with immunoSEQ multiplex PCR; TCRdb holds only in-frame clones, not every one. The data show a few hundred thousand clones, with roughly 87% seen just once and around 0.88% held by the top ten. The material sequenced was PBMCs. All receptors come from a man aged 25 to 45 in good health and CMV-seronegative.

By share of the sample, this clone is medium-sized. The chain combines TRBV6-1 with TRBJ1-6; D may be TRBD1 (5 bases). This CDR3 spans 15 amino acids. The V end lost 0 bases, the J end lost 10 bases, and 13 bases lay between the germline ends. CDR1 and CDR2 from the germline V gene are MNHNS and SASEGT. CDR3 bases: TGTGCCAGCAGTGAAGCGGGGGGAGGCGGGTCACCCCTCCACTTT. It codes for CASSEAGGGGSPLHF.

The DNA for the CDR3 is TGTGCCAGCAGCTTAGAGGTCAAAGAGGGTCAGCCCCAGCATTTT. Translation: CASSLEVKEGQPQHF. This chain joins TRBV7-7 and TRBJ1-5; the D is unclear. Germline V gives CDR1 SSHAT, CDR2 FNYEAQ (reference sequence). This CDR3 has 15 residues. Trimming took off 1 base at V and 6 bases at J, with 13 bases between the two ends.

This clone appeared a single time. CDR3 protein: CASSLLGQPNNYGYTF. DNA for the CDR3: TGCGCCAGCAGCTTGTTGGGGCAGCCCAATAACTATGGCTACACCTTC. V and J are TRBV5-1 and TRBJ1-2; D may be TRBD1 (5 bases). Germline V CDR1 and CDR2: SGHRS, YFSETQ. The CDR3 runs 16 residues. V was cut by 1 base and J by 1 base, with 14 bases left in between.

This sequence joins TRBV5-1 and TRBJ2-5; no definite D call. The V and J ends lost 1 base and 1 base respectively, with 5 bases between them. The CDR3 runs to 13 residues. From germline, CDR1 is SGHRS and CDR2 YFSETQ. CDR3: CASSLQFQETQYF. In nucleotides, the CDR3 is TGCGCCAGCAGCTTGCAGTTCCAAGAGACCCAGTACTTC.

Only one count was recorded for this clone. J is TRBJ1-5 and V is TRBV5-6; 7 bases fit TRBD1. There are 14 residues in the CDR3. The V and J ends lost 4 bases and 7 bases, in that order; junction bases with no gene match: 8. Germline V CDR1 and CDR2: SGHDT, YYEEEE. CDR3 DNA sequence: TGTGCCAGCAGCAGGGGACAGAATAGCCAGCCCCAGCATTTT. Translating gives CASSRGQNSQPQHF.

The chain couples TRBV4-3 to TRBJ2-5; 8 bases map to TRBD2. This CDR3 has 17 amino acids. V shed 0 bases and J 5 bases; nucleotides not matched to a gene: 11. Germline V gives CDR1 LGHNA, CDR2 YSLEER. DNA for the CDR3: TGCGCCAGCAGCCAAGATCCCCGGGGGGGCCTGTGGGAGACCCAGTACTTC. Its translation is CASSQDPRGGLWETQYF.

This clone was detected only a few times. CDR3 sequence reads: CASSPKGSGDTEAFF. DNA for the CDR3: TGTGCCAGCTCACCGAAGGGTTCGGGGGACACTGAAGCTTTCTTT. The chain recombines TRBV18 with TRBJ1-1, with D tentatively TRBD1 (5 bases). This CDR3 is built from 15 residues. V dropped 3 bases and J dropped 3 bases, with 14 bases sitting between them. Looked up from germline, CDR1 is KGHSH and CDR2 is LQKENI.

The V call is TRBV5-1, the J call TRBJ2-1; the match to TRBD2 covers 8 bases. Trimming took 2 bases from V and 5 from J; bases not matched to a gene: 6. The CDR3 has 15 residues. Germline assignment: CDR1 SGHRS and CDR2 YFSETQ. For the CDR3, the DNA is TGCGCCAGCAGCTTCCGGCGGGGGGATAACAATGAGCAGTTCTTC. It is translated as CASSFRRGDNNEQFF.

The rearrangement uses TRBV5-1 and TRBJ2-6; D ambiguous. Germline assignment: CDR1 SGHRS and CDR2 YFSETQ. The germline V and J ends were trimmed by 4 bases and 4 bases, with 18 bases remaining between them. This CDR3 contains 17 residues. The CDR3 spells CASSQAGLIFGANVLTF. The CDR3 bases are TGCGCCAGCAGCCAGGCTGGGCTCATTTTCGGGGCCAACGTCCTGACTTTC.

This clone was observed a few times. The CDR3 reads CASSLNAGYEQYF. The CDR3 DNA is TGTGCCAGCAGCTTAAACGCAGGCTACGAGCAGTACTTC. The chain joins TRBV7-7 to TRBJ2-7, with D unclear. This CDR3 contains 13 residues. Germline CDR1 reads SSHAT; CDR2 reads FNYEAQ (reference sequence). V lost 2 bases and J 3 bases, leaving 8 bases between the germline ends.

The chain links TRBV4-3 to TRBJ2-3, with 8 bases fitting TRBD1. CDR1 is LGHNA, CDR2 YSLEER, per germline. The ends lost 4 bases at V and 4 bases at J; junction bases unmatched: 10. The CDR3 contains 16 residues. The chain's CDR3 is CASSLEGQGASDTQYF. CDR3 DNA: TGCGCCAGCAGCCTTGAAGGACAGGGCGCTTCAGATACGCAGTATTTT.

The genes are TRBV5-1 and TRBJ1-1, with 9 bases fitting TRBD1. The CDR3 has 13 amino acids. V lost 6 bases to trimming and J lost 6 bases; unmatched junction nucleotides: 6. CDR1 is SGHRS and CDR2 is YFSETQ in the germline V gene. For the CDR3, the DNA is TGCGCCAGCACGACAGGGGGTAGAGCTGAAGCTTTCTTT. Translating it yields CASTTGGRAEAFF.

A single count supports this clone. This chain links TRBV10-2 with TRBJ2-2; 10 bases map to TRBD2. The V and J ends lost 0 bases and 4 bases, in that order; junction bases with no gene match: 2. In germline, CDR1 is WSHSY, CDR2 SAAADI. The CDR3 consists of 16 residues. CDR3 residues: CASSESKRGGTGELFF. For the CDR3, the DNA is TGCGCCAGCAGTGAGTCGAAGCGGGGGGGCACCGGGGAGCTGTTTTTT.

V gene TRBV18 combines with J gene TRBJ2-2, with 12 bases identical to TRBD2. Losses at the gene ends were 4 bases for V and 2 bases for J; bases not matched to a gene: 5. CDR3 length equals 17 residues. Germline V CDR1 and CDR2: KGHSH, LQKENI. CDR3 sequence: CASSRLAGATNTGELFF. Written as DNA, the CDR3 is TGTGCCAGCTCACGACTAGCGGGGGCGACTAACACCGGGGAGCTGTTTTTT.

The genes are TRBV10-3 and TRBJ2-1; D may be TRBD1 (7 bases). CDR1 ENHRY and CDR2 SYGVKD come from the germline V gene. This CDR3 has 14 residues. The V gene lost 3 bases and the J gene lost 10 bases, with 16 bases spanning the gap. The CDR3 protein is CAISETGEVSEQFF. CDR3 sequence (DNA): TGTGCCATCAGTGAAACAGGGGAGGTGAGCGAGCAGTTCTTC.

This clone has just one count. The genes are TRBV2 and TRBJ2-7; the D gene is possibly TRBD1 (5 bases). This CDR3 spans 17 amino acids. The V end lost 6 bases, the J end lost 2 bases, and 23 bases lay between the germline ends. The germline V gene has CDR1 SNHLY and CDR2 FYNNEI. This chain's CDR3 is CASRGLQGRAAPYEQYF. The DNA of the CDR3 is TGTGCCAGCAGGGGTCTTCAGGGCAGGGCAGCACCCTACGAGCAGTACTTC.

The chain uses TRBV29-1 and TRBJ2-1, with TRBD1 identical over 8 bases. J was trimmed by 6 bases and V by 5 bases; bases with no gene match: 12. The CDR3 runs to 15 residues. Germline CDR1 and CDR2: SQVTM and ANQGSEA. The CDR3 DNA sequence: TGCAGCGTTTACCCCACGGACAGGGCGGGCAATGAGCAGTTCTTC. This codes for CSVYPTDRAGNEQFF.

This clone was counted only a few times. The chain combines TRBV18 with TRBJ1-2; D is unclear. This CDR3 contains 14 residues. CDR1 is KGHSH and CDR2 is LQKENI in the germline V gene. Deletions cut 4 bases from V and 2 bases from J, with 11 bases between. CDR3 nucleotide sequence: TGTGCCAGCTCACTTGCGACGGGGAACTATGGCTACACCTTC. It is translated as CASSLATGNYGYTF.

This clone was recorded only once. J is TRBJ2-1 and V is TRBV6-6; 10 positions agree with TRBD1. Germline CDR1 and CDR2: MNHNY and SVGAGI (reference sequence). V lost 5 bases, J lost 6 bases, and 4 bases stayed unmatched. The CDR3 extends over 14 amino acids. The CDR3 region has the DNA TGTGCCAGCAGTGGACAGGGGGGAGGCAATGAGCAGTTCTTC. Translating it yields CASSGQGGGNEQFF.

The CDR3: CASSREGGNTEAFF. CDR3 in DNA: TGTGCCAGCAGCCGCGAAGGGGGAAACACTGAAGCTTTCTTT. The gene calls are TRBV7-6 and TRBJ1-1; D is perhaps TRBD1 (6 bases). V dropped 5 bases and J dropped 2 bases, with 12 bases sitting between them. The CDR3 totals 14 residues. CDR1 is SGHVS and CDR2 is FNYEAQ in the germline V gene.

This clone was recorded once. This chain joins TRBV5-4 and TRBJ2-5; 8 nucleotides line up with TRBD2. After removal of 0 bases from V and 5 bases from J, the junction contained 9 bases not matched to a gene. The germline V gene has CDR1 SGHNT and CDR2 YYREEE (reference sequence). The CDR3 totals 16 residues. CDR3 sequence: CASSLEGTRLAETQYF. The CDR3 bases are TGTGCCAGCAGCTTGGAGGGGACTAGGCTTGCGGAGACCCAGTACTTC.

The rearrangement links TRBV4-1 to TRBJ1-1; D perhaps matches TRBD1 (5 bases). The V end was cut by 0 bases, the J end by 6 bases, with 14 bases between. CDR3 length: 15 residues. The V gene's germline CDR1 is MGHRA and CDR2 YSYEKL. CDR3 region: CASSQDREGSPEAFF. CDR3 DNA sequence: TGCGCCAGCAGCCAAGATCGGGAGGGGTCCCCTGAAGCTTTCTTT.

This clone was seen only once. This rearrangement joins TRBV15 to TRBJ1-1; 9 nucleotides align to TRBD1. The V gene end was trimmed by 0 bases and the J gene end by 11 bases; junction bases not matched to a gene: 10. Germline lookup yields CDR1 LNHNV and CDR2 YYDKDF (reference sequence). The length of the CDR3 is 15 residues. Here the CDR3 reads CATSREGQGLLGAFF. DNA for the CDR3: TGTGCCACCAGCAGAGAGGGACAGGGATTATTGGGCGCTTTCTTT.

V usage is TRBV6-6 and J usage is TRBJ2-1; no reliable D call. Germline V CDR1 and CDR2: MNHNY, SVGAGI (reference sequence). Between the trimmed V and J ends, which lost 7 bases and 0 bases, there was a span of 10 bases. This CDR3 has 14 amino acids. CDR3 bases: TGTGCCAGCACGAGCGCAAGCTCCTACAATGAGCAGTTCTTC. As protein: CASTSASSYNEQFF.

The chain employs TRBV7-9 and TRBJ1-4; no definite D call. The CDR3 totals 12 residues. Germline CDR1 is SEHNR and CDR2 is FQNEAQ (reference sequence). V lost 5 bases and J lost 10, with 11 bases in between. The CDR3 loop is CASSQPGGKLFF. For the CDR3, the DNA is TGTGCCAGCAGCCAGCCGGGAGGAAAACTGTTTTTT.

A note on this clone: At the DNA level, this CDR3 is encoded by other sequences in the same sample as well. This chain links TRBV11-2 with TRBJ1-2; 7 bases map to TRBD1. Germline CDR1 and CDR2: SGHAT and FQNNGV. The CDR3 has 13 amino acids. Losses at the gene ends were 4 bases for V and 4 bases for J; bases not matched to a gene: 3. The CDR3 nucleotides are TGTGCCAGCAGCTCGGGACAGATCTATGGCTACACCTTC. Protein: CASSSGQIYGYTF.

V usage is TRBV5-1 and J usage is TRBJ2-5; 8 bases fit TRBD2. The CDR3 contains 15 residues. Germline V CDR1 and CDR2: SGHRS, YFSETQ. Unmatched junction bases numbered 10, after V lost 5 bases and J lost 4 bases. Written as DNA, the CDR3 is TGCGCCAGCAGGGGGACTAGTAGGGGTGTAGAGACCCAGTACTTC. This gives the protein CASRGTSRGVETQYF.